The 13 T cell receptor beta chains in this list originate from one sample, sequenced in a study of blood T cells in healthy people across ages. It was with a sample-barcoded 5' primer and a J-beta primer mix that a second PCR of roughly 6 to 12 cycles was run. TCRdb fed the 5' RACE reads into MiXCR, producing one record per CDR3 protein. The repertoire holds about 760,000 distinct CDR3 sequences, with around 50% as singletons. Sequencing was carried out using blood. Every receptor here comes from a man aged 35-49 years in good health.

The V gene is TRBV20-1, the J gene TRBJ2-7; TRBD1 or TRBD2 may be the D gene (7 bases each). Germline V gene sequence: CDR1 DFQATT, CDR2 SNEGSKA (reference sequence). V was shortened by 5 bases and J by 2 bases, with 13 bases between the two germline ends. CDR3 length equals 13 residues. For the CDR3, the DNA is TGCAGTGCTGGAGCAGGGGGGGCCTACGAGCAGTACTTC. It encodes CSAGAGGAYEQYF.

In its sample, this clonotype was seen a few times. The chain is built from TRBV25-1 and TRBJ2-5; 8 bases agree with TRBD2. This CDR3 has 16 residues. The germline CDR1 and CDR2 sequences are MGHDK and SYGVNS. V lost 3 bases, J lost 7 bases, and 13 bases stayed unmatched. The CDR3 coding sequence is TGTGCCAGCAGTGACGTAGTACTAGCGGAAGGGGGGACCCAGTACTTC. Protein product: CASSDVVLAEGGTQYF.

About this clonotype itself: At one boundary the junction diverges from the germline segment, which might be a read error. The chain recombines TRBV20-1 with TRBJ2-1; D is uncertain. Per germline, CDR1 DFQATT and CDR2 SNEGSKA (reference sequence). There are 13 residues in the CDR3. DNA for the CDR3: TGCAGTGCTAGAGAGGGTAATAACAATGAGCGGTTCTTC. As protein: CSAREGNNNERFF.

This chain joins TRBV2 and TRBJ2-1; no reliable D call. The CDR3 has 14 amino acids. The germline CDR1 and CDR2 sequences are SNHLY and FYNNEI. V was pared by 5 bases and J by 7 bases, with 15 bases between. CDR3 sequence: CASSPPANSNEQFF. Written as DNA, the CDR3 is TGTGCCAGCAGTCCACCAGCAAATTCAAATGAGCAGTTCTTC.

The chain couples TRBV27 to TRBJ1-6, with D maybe TRBD1 (6 bases). V was trimmed by 3 bases and J by 8 bases, leaving 11 bases between them. Germline-derived CDR1 and CDR2 are MNHEY and SMNVEV (reference sequence). This CDR3 is 14 amino acids long. The CDR3 protein is CASSFAGVDSPLHF. In nucleotides, the CDR3 is TGTGCCAGCAGTTTTGCAGGGGTAGATTCACCCCTCCACTTT.

This chain joins TRBV20-1 and TRBJ1-2; 10 nucleotides line up with TRBD1. The CDR3 sequence is 17 residues long. Trimming took 3 bases from V and 0 from J; bases not matched to a gene: 10. Germline V gives CDR1 DFQATT, CDR2 SNEGSKA (reference sequence). CDR3 loop: CSASAGTGANTNYGYTF. The DNA for the CDR3 is TGCAGTGCTAGCGCCGGGACAGGGGCTAATACTAACTATGGCTACACCTTC.

J is TRBJ1-5 and V is TRBV4-3, with D uncertain. The germline CDR1 and CDR2 sequences are LGHNA and YSLEER. The CDR3 spans 14 residues. The V and J ends lost 2 bases and 4 bases respectively, with 9 bases between them. Here the CDR3 reads CASSQSLSNQPQHF. DNA of the CDR3: TGCGCCAGCAGCCAATCTCTCTCAAATCAGCCCCAGCATTTT.

The J gene is TRBJ2-3, the V gene TRBV20-1; D gene ambiguous. The V end lost 3 bases, the J end lost 0 bases, and 7 bases lay between the germline ends. CDR1 and CDR2 (germline): DFQATT, SNEGSKA (reference sequence). This CDR3 spans 13 amino acids. CDR3 nucleotide sequence: TGCAGTGCTAGGGCCCATAGCACAGATACGCAGTATTTT. Translating it yields CSARAHSTDTQYF.

The rearrangement joins TRBV7-2 to TRBJ2-1, with TRBD1 matching 8 bases. The CDR3 covers 13 residues. From germline, CDR1 is SGHTA and CDR2 FQGNSA. The V segment lost 3 bases and the J segment 7 bases; nucleotides outside the gene matches: 2. This CDR3 is CASSFRDRNEQFF. The CDR3 DNA sequence: TGTGCCAGCAGCTTCCGGGACAGGAATGAGCAGTTCTTC.

V and J are TRBV28 and TRBJ2-5; the match to TRBD2 covers 13 bases. V trimming: 5 bases; J trimming: 4 bases; junction bases outside the gene matches: 7. The germline gives CDR1 MDHEN, CDR2 SYDVKM. This CDR3 is 16 amino acids long. CDR3 DNA sequence: TGTGCCAGCAGTAAGACTAGCGGGGGGTTGGGAGAGACCCAGTACTTC. Translating it yields CASSKTSGGLGETQYF.

There are a few counts of this clonotype. V gene TRBV28 combines with J gene TRBJ1-2, with 10 nucleotides matching TRBD1. CDR3 length: 21 residues. J was trimmed by 7 bases and V by 1 base; bases with no gene match: 24. Per germline, CDR1 MDHEN and CDR2 SYDVKM. The CDR3 sequence: CASSLSPGRIGQTGGVIGYTF. The CDR3 region has the DNA TGTGCCAGCAGTTTATCTCCCGGGAGGATTGGACAGACAGGGGGCGTAATTGGCTACACCTTC.

A few counts support this clonotype. The J gene is TRBJ2-7, the V gene TRBV2, with 9 bases aligning to TRBD1. J lost 2 bases, V lost 1 base, and 3 bases had no gene match. The CDR3 is made up of 15 amino acids. In germline, CDR1 is SNHLY, CDR2 FYNNEI. CDR3 region: CASSEGTGVPYEQYF. In DNA form, the CDR3 reads TGTGCCAGCAGTGAAGGGACAGGGGTTCCCTACGAGCAGTACTTC. The full variable domain, in which reference TRBV2 and TRBJ2-7 provide the parts outside the CDR3, is EPEVTQTPSHQVTQMGQEVILRCVPISNHLYFYWYRQILGQKVEFLVSFYNNEISEKSEIFDDQFSVERPDGSNFTLKIRSTKLEDSAMYFCASSEGTGVPYEQYFGPGTRLTVT.

This clonotype has only a few counts. CDR3 DNA sequence: TGTGCCAGCAGTTCACAGGTAGTGGCAGATACGCAGTATTTT. Amino acid sequence: CASSSQVVADTQYF. This chain joins TRBV27 and TRBJ2-3, with D perhaps TRBD1 (5 bases). V lost 4 bases and J 4 bases, leaving 12 bases between the germline ends. The CDR3 has 14 amino acids. The germline V gene has CDR1 MNHEY and CDR2 SMNVEV (reference sequence).